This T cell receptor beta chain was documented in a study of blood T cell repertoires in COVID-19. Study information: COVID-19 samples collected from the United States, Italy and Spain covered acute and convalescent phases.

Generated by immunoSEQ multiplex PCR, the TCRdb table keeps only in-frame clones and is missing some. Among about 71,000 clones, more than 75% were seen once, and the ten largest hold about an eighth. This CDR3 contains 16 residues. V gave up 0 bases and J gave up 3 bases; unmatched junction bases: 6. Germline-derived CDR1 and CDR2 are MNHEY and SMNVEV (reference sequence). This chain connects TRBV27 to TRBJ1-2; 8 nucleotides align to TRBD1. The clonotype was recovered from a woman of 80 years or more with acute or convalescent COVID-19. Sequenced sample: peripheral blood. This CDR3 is CASSLSSLQGDYGYTF. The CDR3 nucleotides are TGTGCCAGCAGTTTATCCTCGTTACAGGGGGACTATGGCTACACCTTC.